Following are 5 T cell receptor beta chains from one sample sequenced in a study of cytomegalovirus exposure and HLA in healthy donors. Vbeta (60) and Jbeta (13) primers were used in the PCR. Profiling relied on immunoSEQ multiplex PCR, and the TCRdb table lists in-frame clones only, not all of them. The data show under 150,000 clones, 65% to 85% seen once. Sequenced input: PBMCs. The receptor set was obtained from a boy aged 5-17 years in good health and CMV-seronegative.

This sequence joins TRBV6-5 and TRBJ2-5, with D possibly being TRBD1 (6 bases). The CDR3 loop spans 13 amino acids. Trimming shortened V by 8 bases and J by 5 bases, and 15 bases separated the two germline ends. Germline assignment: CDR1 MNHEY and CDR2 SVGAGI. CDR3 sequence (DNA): TGTGCCAGCGCGTACGGACAGTGGGAGACCCAGTACTTC. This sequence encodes CASAYGQWETQYF.

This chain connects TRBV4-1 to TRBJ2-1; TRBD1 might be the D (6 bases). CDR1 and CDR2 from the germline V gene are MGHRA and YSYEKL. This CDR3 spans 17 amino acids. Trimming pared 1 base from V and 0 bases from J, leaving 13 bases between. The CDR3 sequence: CASSQGSRGSSYNEQFF. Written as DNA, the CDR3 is TGCGCCAGCAGCCAAGGGTCCAGGGGAAGCTCCTACAATGAGCAGTTCTTC.

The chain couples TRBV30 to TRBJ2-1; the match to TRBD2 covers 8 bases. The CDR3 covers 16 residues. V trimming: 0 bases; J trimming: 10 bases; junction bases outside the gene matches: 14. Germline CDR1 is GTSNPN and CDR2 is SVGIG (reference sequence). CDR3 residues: CAWSVRGGRIGWEQFF. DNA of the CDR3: TGTGCCTGGAGTGTACGGGGCGGGAGGATTGGGTGGGAGCAGTTCTTC.

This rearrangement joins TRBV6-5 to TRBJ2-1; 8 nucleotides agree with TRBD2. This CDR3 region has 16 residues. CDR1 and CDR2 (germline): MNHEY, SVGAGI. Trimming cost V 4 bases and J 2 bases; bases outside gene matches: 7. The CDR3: CASSSFGRATYNEQFF. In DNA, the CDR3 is TGTGCCAGCAGTTCCTTCGGGAGGGCCACCTACAATGAGCAGTTCTTC.

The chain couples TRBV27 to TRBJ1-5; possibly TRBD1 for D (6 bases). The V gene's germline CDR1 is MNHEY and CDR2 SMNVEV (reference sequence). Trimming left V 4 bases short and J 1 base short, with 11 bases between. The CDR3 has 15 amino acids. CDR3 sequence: CASSYVRGSNQPQHF. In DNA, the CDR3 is TGTGCCAGCAGTTATGTCAGGGGAAGCAATCAGCCCCAGCATTTT.